These 27 T cell receptor beta chains originate from one sample sequenced in a study of CD8 T cells in ankylosing spondylitis. These receptors have no known antigen. Study-wide results and limits: Several highly homologous variants formed a TCR beta motif that appeared characteristic of ankylosing spondylitis blood.

MiXCR was run by TCRdb on the 5' RACE reads, yielding one entry per CDR3 protein. The profile covers about 420,000 distinct CDR3 sequences, with more than 20% appearing a single time and less than 20% taken by the ten largest. Specimen: blood, either unsorted or a sorted T cell fraction (not recorded which). These receptors all stem from a male donor with ankylosing spondylitis.

This clonotype has more than one count but fewer than ten. The chain links TRBV4-2 to TRBJ2-2, with 10 bases lining up with TRBD2. This CDR3 comprises 16 residues. Germline CDR1 reads LGHNA; CDR2 reads YNFKEQ. Trimming at V came to 1 base and at J to 7 bases, leaving 6 bases not matched to a gene. The CDR3 DNA sequence: TGTGCCAGCAGCCAAGTTAGCGGGAGGCCACTCGGGGAGCTGTTTTTT. Amino acids: CASSQVSGRPLGELFF.

V gene TRBV7-3 combines with J gene TRBJ2-3, with 7 positions matching TRBD2. Unmatched junction bases numbered 14, after V lost 5 bases and J lost 6 bases. Germline-derived CDR1 and CDR2 are SGHTA and FQGTGA. The CDR3 contains 16 residues. CDR3 protein: CASSHRTSPRGDTQYF. For the CDR3, the DNA is TGTGCCAGCAGCCACAGGACTAGTCCCCGGGGGGATACGCAGTATTTT.

This clonotype was seen only a few times. The V and J genes are TRBV12-3 or TRBV12-4 and TRBJ2-5; maybe TRBD1 (5 bases). The CDR3 spans 14 residues. The V end was cut by 5 bases, the J end by 1 base, with 11 bases between. CDR3 nucleotide sequence: TGTGCCAGCAGTCCAGCGACAGTCCAAGAGACCCAGTACTTC. Its protein product is CASSPATVQETQYF.

The V call is TRBV19, the J call TRBJ2-3; no firm D call. Germline V lookup: CDR1 LNHDA, CDR2 SQIVND (reference sequence). This CDR3 has 12 amino acids. V shed 1 base and J shed 5 bases, with 4 bases lying between them. Here the CDR3 reads CASSIGQDTQYF. The CDR3 region has the DNA TGTGCCAGTAGTATAGGTCAAGATACGCAGTATTTT. The complete variable domain, with remaining parts taken from reference TRBV19 and TRBJ2-3, reads DGGITQSPKYLFRKEGQNVTLSCEQNLNHDAMYWYRQDPGQGLRLIYYSQIVNDFQKGDIAEGYSVSREKKESFPLTVTSAQKNPTAFYLCASSIGQDTQYFGPGTRLTVL.

The chain employs TRBV20-1 and TRBJ2-1, with TRBD2 matching over 9 bases. This CDR3 comprises 15 residues. V trimming: 4 bases; J trimming: 9 bases; junction bases outside the gene matches: 13. Germline lookup yields CDR1 DFQATT and CDR2 SNEGSKA (reference sequence). The DNA of the CDR3 is TGCAGTGCTAAGACCCCTCGCGGGAGGGAGGTTGAGCAGTTCTTC. This gives the protein CSAKTPRGREVEQFF.

The rearrangement links TRBV4-1 to TRBJ2-7, with 10 bases that match TRBD2. This CDR3 is built from 17 residues. The J segment lost 3 bases and the V segment lost 1 base, leaving 9 bases of the junction unmatched. Germline assignment: CDR1 MGHRA and CDR2 YSYEKL. CDR3 nucleotide sequence: TGCGCCAGCAGCCAAGGAGGAGGAACTAGCGGGATCTACGAGCAGTACTTC. The encoded protein is CASSQGGGTSGIYEQYF.

The J gene is TRBJ1-5, the V gene TRBV20-1, with a tentative D call TRBD1 (6 bases). The CDR3 length is 13 residues. Deletions cut 3 bases from V and 6 bases from J, with 12 bases between. In germline, CDR1 is DFQATT, CDR2 SNEGSKA (reference sequence). The CDR3 coding sequence is TGCAGTGCTAGGGGAACAGGGACTCAGCCCCAGCATTTT. Encoded protein: CSARGTGTQPQHF.

At least ten counts were recorded for this clonotype. The chain recombines TRBV11-2 with TRBJ1-4; possible D gene TRBD1, 5 bases. This CDR3 is 14 amino acids long. Per the germline V gene, CDR1 is SGHAT and CDR2 is FQNNGV. Deletions cut 5 bases from V and 7 bases from J, with 14 bases between. The CDR3 sequence is CASSPSWRGEKLFF. The CDR3 DNA reads as TGTGCCAGCAGCCCCTCGTGGAGGGGTGAAAAACTGTTTTTT.

The V call is TRBV4-1, the J call TRBJ2-1; D call uncertain. Germline lookup yields CDR1 MGHRA and CDR2 YSYEKL. CDR3 length equals 16 residues. Trimming pared 5 bases from V and 5 bases from J, leaving 19 bases between. CDR3 loop: CASSLSGSRPNNEQFF. CDR3 sequence (DNA): TGCGCCAGCAGCTTGTCCGGGTCCAGGCCAAACAATGAGCAGTTCTTC.

This clonotype appeared a few times. This rearrangement joins TRBV29-1 to TRBJ2-1; D is ambiguous. The V gene's germline CDR1 is SQVTM and CDR2 ANQGSEA. The CDR3 length is 15 residues. V shed 4 bases and J shed 0 bases, with 13 bases lying between them. CDR3: CSVGGGPSSYNEQFF. The CDR3 nucleotides read TGCAGCGTTGGTGGTGGGCCTAGCTCCTACAATGAGCAGTTCTTC.

This clonotype came up a few times. The chain has TRBV9 and TRBJ1-2; unclear D gene. This CDR3 has 14 amino acids. Per the germline V gene, CDR1 is SGDLS and CDR2 is YYNGEE. With 3 bases removed from V and 3 bases from J, the gap between germline ends came to 12 bases. CDR3: CASSARTYDYGYTF. The CDR3 coding sequence is TGTGCCAGCAGCGCCAGGACTTATGACTATGGCTACACCTTC.

This clonotype was detected only a few times. In DNA, the CDR3 is TGCAGTGCTAGAGGGATGGGGGCCCTGGCGCAGTTCTTC. It codes for CSARGMGALAQFF. The chain employs TRBV20-1 and TRBJ2-1; D perhaps matches TRBD1 (6 bases). In germline, CDR1 is DFQATT, CDR2 SNEGSKA (reference sequence). The CDR3 consists of 13 residues. Trimming left V 1 base short and J 12 bases short, with 16 bases between.

This clonotype was detected ten times or more. The gene calls are TRBV7-2 and TRBJ2-5; D gene ambiguous. There are 14 residues in the CDR3. Between the trimmed V and J ends, which lost 0 bases and 5 bases, there was a span of 10 bases. Germline CDR1 is SGHTA and CDR2 is FQGNSA. CDR3 bases: TGTGCCAGCAGCTTAGCGCGTGGTCGGGAGACCCAGTACTTC. Its translation is CASSLARGRETQYF.

This rearrangement joins TRBV6-1 to TRBJ1-5, with D tentatively TRBD1 (5 bases). Germline V gene data show CDR1 as MNHNS and CDR2 as SASEGT. The CDR3 has 14 residues. Trimming pared 1 base from V and 3 bases from J, leaving 7 bases between. The CDR3 protein is CASSEGQSNQPQHF. The DNA of the CDR3 is TGTGCCAGCAGTGAAGGACAGTCCAATCAGCCCCAGCATTTT.

This clonotype is a singleton in its sample. This rearrangement joins TRBV20-1 to TRBJ1-1, with 7 bases fitting TRBD1. Trimming cost V 3 bases and J 0 bases; bases outside gene matches: 1. CDR1 DFQATT and CDR2 SNEGSKA come from the germline V gene (reference sequence). CDR3 length: 13 amino acids. CDR3 DNA: TGCAGTGCTAGGCAGGGGGTGAACACTGAAGCTTTCTTT. This gives the protein CSARQGVNTEAFF.

The J gene is TRBJ2-3, the V gene TRBV20-1, with 7 bases fitting TRBD1. V lost 6 bases to trimming and J lost 2 bases; unmatched junction nucleotides: 11. The CDR3 runs to 15 residues. CDR1 is DFQATT and CDR2 is SNEGSKA in the germline V gene (reference sequence). CDR3 sequence: CSAIGRDSLTDTQYF. CDR3 nucleotide sequence: TGCAGTGCCATTGGAAGGGACAGCCTCACAGATACGCAGTATTTT.

This sequence joins TRBV7-6 and TRBJ1-5, with a tentative D call TRBD1 (5 bases). This CDR3 is built from 15 residues. Germline CDR1 SGHVS, CDR2 FNYEAQ. Trimming removed 2 bases at V and 5 bases at J, with 13 bases between. The CDR3: CASSLRRGVDQPQHF. CDR3 nucleotides: TGTGCCAGCAGCTTACGCCGGGGGGTAGATCAGCCCCAGCATTTT. The full variable domain, with the rest looked up from reference TRBV7-6 and TRBJ1-5, is GAGVSQSPRYKVTKRGQDVALRCDPISGHVSLYWYRQALGQGPEFLTYFNYEAQQDKSGLPNDRFSAERPEGSISTLTIQRTEQRDSAMYRCASSLRRGVDQPQHFGDGTRLSIL.

This clonotype was found many times. The rearrangement joins TRBV27 to TRBJ2-5; 11 bases match TRBD2. Germline CDR1 is MNHEY and CDR2 is SMNVEV (reference sequence). This CDR3 comprises 16 residues. V lost 5 bases and J lost 4; bases outside the gene matches: 9. The CDR3 nucleotides are TGTGCCAGCAGTCCCGGGACTAGCGGTTTCAGAGAGACCCAGTACTTC. Translating gives CASSPGTSGFRETQYF.

There are a few counts of this clonotype. The chain combines TRBV28 with TRBJ1-2; TRBD1 matches 9 bases. The CDR3 loop spans 12 amino acids. The germline V gene encodes CDR1 MDHEN and CDR2 SYDVKM. V lost 3 bases, J lost 13 bases, and 6 bases stayed unmatched. The CDR3 loop reads CASSFLGTGTTF. The CDR3 coding sequence is TGTGCCAGCAGTTTTCTTGGGACAGGGACCACCTTC.

This clonotype was counted ten times or more. The chain joins TRBV5-1 to TRBJ2-1; D may correspond to TRBD1 or TRBD2 (5 bases each). The germline V gene has CDR1 SGHRS and CDR2 YFSETQ. The CDR3 is 14 residues long. Deletions cut 5 bases from V and 9 bases from J, with 18 bases between. CDR3 DNA sequence: TGCGCCAGCAGGGTCCTAGCCAGGGCGGGTGAGCAGTTCTTC. This sequence encodes CASRVLARAGEQFF. The full variable domain, in which reference TRBV5-1 and TRBJ2-1 provide the parts outside the CDR3, is KAGVTQTPRYLIKTRGQQVTLSCSPISGHRSVSWYQQTPGQGLQFLFEYFSETQRNKGNFPGRFSGRQFSNSRSEMNVSTLELGDSALYLCASRVLARAGEQFFGPGTRLTVL.

This clonotype was detected many times. The V call is TRBV5-1, the J call TRBJ2-7, with D hard to call. CDR3 length: 13 amino acids. CDR1 SGHRS and CDR2 YFSETQ come from the germline V gene. Trimming pared 4 bases from V and 2 bases from J, leaving 10 bases between. This CDR3 reads CASSLDGTYEQYF. In DNA, the CDR3 is TGCGCCAGCAGCCTGGACGGTACCTACGAGCAGTACTTC. Looking up the rest from reference TRBV5-1 and TRBJ2-7 gives the full variable domain: KAGVTQTPRYLIKTRGQQVTLSCSPISGHRSVSWYQQTPGQGLQFLFEYFSETQRNKGNFPGRFSGRQFSNSRSEMNVSTLELGDSALYLCASSLDGTYEQYFGPGTRLTVT.

This clonotype was counted only a few times. This chain joins TRBV20-1 and TRBJ2-3; D gene ambiguous. Germline loops: CDR1 DFQATT, CDR2 SNEGSKA (reference sequence). This CDR3 contains 14 residues. The V end was cut by 3 bases, the J end by 1 base, with 11 bases between. CDR3 amino acids: CSASVLPGTDTQYF. The CDR3 nucleotides read TGCAGTGCTAGTGTACTCCCGGGCACAGATACGCAGTATTTT.

This clonotype has a handful of counts. This chain uses TRBV5-1 with TRBJ2-3; tentatively, D is TRBD2 (5 bases). CDR1 and CDR2 (germline): SGHRS, YFSETQ. The CDR3 runs to 15 residues. V lost 2 bases to trimming and J lost 2 bases, with 12 bases between them. CDR3 DNA sequence: TGCGCCAGCAGCTTTGGGTCGGGGTACACAGATACGCAGTATTTT. It codes for CASSFGSGYTDTQYF.

Ten or more counts support this clonotype. The V and J genes are TRBV5-1 and TRBJ2-1; TRBD1 aligns across 9 bases. V was clipped by 0 bases and J by 3 bases; unmatched bases: 4. The CDR3 spans 16 residues. The germline CDR1 and CDR2 sequences are SGHRS and YFSETQ. The CDR3 loop is CASSLVRDRVYNEQFF. CDR3 nucleotides: TGCGCCAGCAGCTTGGTGCGGGACAGGGTCTACAATGAGCAGTTCTTC.

This chain connects TRBV5-1 to TRBJ2-7; D is undetermined. The CDR3 runs 15 residues. Per the germline V gene, CDR1 is SGHRS and CDR2 is YFSETQ. V lost 1 base and J 1 base, leaving 12 bases between the germline ends. This chain's CDR3 is CASSLWPAVSYEQYF. The CDR3 DNA follows: TGCGCCAGCAGCTTGTGGCCCGCGGTATCCTACGAGCAGTACTTC.

The chain employs TRBV20-1 and TRBJ2-7; 8 bases map to TRBD1. CDR1 is DFQATT and CDR2 is SNEGSKA in the germline V gene (reference sequence). The V segment lost 1 base and the J segment 3 bases; nucleotides outside the gene matches: 8. The CDR3 runs to 15 residues. The CDR3 region has the DNA TGCAGTGCTAGAGGACCGGGACAGGACGTCTACGAGCAGTACTTC. This codes for CSARGPGQDVYEQYF.

This clonotype was seen only a few times. CDR3 bases: TGTGCCAGCAGTCAACCAGATACGCAGTATTTT. Encoded protein: CASSQPDTQYF. The J gene is TRBJ2-3, the V gene TRBV28; no definite D call. V was clipped by 5 bases and J by 4 bases, with 4 bases between them. CDR3 length equals 11 residues. CDR1 and CDR2 from the germline V gene are MDHEN and SYDVKM.